This TCR beta chain was captured in a study of T cell changes during pregnancy in multiple sclerosis (dated by TCRdb to about 2019). Regarding the complete study: The study examined how the T cell repertoire changed over the course of pregnancy in women with multiple sclerosis.

Libraries were built with the immunoSEQ multiplex PCR assay. Imported from immuneACCESS, the table was reduced by TCRdb to in-frame sequences with V and J called. These copies leave out some clones; in studies compared against another copy, an unresolved V gene accounts for under half, and the cause of the remainder is not known. Across this sample there are roughly 53,000 clones, with around 94% seen only once. Of the sample, approximately 0.39% falls within the top ten clones. In regard to this clone: The specificity of this receptor is unknown. No base-level quality is on record; no much larger clone is a single base apart.

The V end gives up 4 bases and the J end 2 bases, leaving 5 bases in the junction not matched to a gene. Via the germline V gene, CDR1 is ENHRY and CDR2 SYGVKD. The CDR3 runs 14 residues from the cysteine to the phenylalanine. CDR3 DNA is the only sequence kept; it has 42 bases, read in frame from the first base. The sequence was collected from a female donor in good health, enrolled as a control in a pregnancy study. The sample was CD4+ T cells from peripheral blood mononuclear cells, taken in the second trimester of pregnancy. The rearrangement combines TRBV10-3 with TRBJ2-7, and TRBD2 matches 7 of the central bases. The CDR3 protein: CAISGGTIPYEQYF. Here is the DNA: TGTGCCATCAGTGGGGGGACTATACCCTACGAGCAGTACTTC.